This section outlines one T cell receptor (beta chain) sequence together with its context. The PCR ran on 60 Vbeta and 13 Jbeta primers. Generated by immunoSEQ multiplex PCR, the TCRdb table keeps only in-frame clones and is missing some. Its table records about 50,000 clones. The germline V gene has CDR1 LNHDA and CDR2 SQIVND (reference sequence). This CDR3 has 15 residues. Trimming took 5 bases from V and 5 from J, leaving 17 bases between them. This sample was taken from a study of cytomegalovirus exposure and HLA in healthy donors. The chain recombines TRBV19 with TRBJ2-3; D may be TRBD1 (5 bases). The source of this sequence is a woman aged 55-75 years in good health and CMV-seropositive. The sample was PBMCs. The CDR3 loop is CASSPQGLGVDTQYF. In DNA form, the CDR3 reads TGTGCCAGTAGTCCCCAGGGCCTAGGAGTAGATACGCAGTATTTT.